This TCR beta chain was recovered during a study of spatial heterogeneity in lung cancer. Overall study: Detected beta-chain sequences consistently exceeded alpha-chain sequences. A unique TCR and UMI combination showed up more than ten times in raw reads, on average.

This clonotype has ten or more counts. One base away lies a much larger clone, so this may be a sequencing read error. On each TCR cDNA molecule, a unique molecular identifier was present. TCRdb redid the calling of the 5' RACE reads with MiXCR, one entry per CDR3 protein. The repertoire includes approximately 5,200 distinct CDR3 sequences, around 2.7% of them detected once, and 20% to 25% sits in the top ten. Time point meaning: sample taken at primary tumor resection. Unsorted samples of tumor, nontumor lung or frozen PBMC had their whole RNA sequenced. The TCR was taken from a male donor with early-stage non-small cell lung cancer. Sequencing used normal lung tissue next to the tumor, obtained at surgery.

CDR3 DNA sequence: TGTGCCAGCAGCCCGACGGCAGCACTCTCTGGGGCCAACGTCCTGAATTTC. Protein: CASSPTAALSGANVLNF. The V call is TRBV7-6, the J call TRBJ2-6; the D gene is possibly TRBD1 (5 bases). From germline, CDR1 is SGHVS and CDR2 FNYEAQ. The CDR3 is 17 amino acids. Variable domain in full (rest from reference TRBV7-6 and TRBJ2-6): GAGVSQSPRYKVTKRGQDVALRCDPISGHVSLYWYRQALGQGPEFLTYFNYEAQQDKSGLPNDRFSAERPEGSISTLTIQRTEQRDSAMYRCASSPTAALSGANVLNFGAGSRLTVL.